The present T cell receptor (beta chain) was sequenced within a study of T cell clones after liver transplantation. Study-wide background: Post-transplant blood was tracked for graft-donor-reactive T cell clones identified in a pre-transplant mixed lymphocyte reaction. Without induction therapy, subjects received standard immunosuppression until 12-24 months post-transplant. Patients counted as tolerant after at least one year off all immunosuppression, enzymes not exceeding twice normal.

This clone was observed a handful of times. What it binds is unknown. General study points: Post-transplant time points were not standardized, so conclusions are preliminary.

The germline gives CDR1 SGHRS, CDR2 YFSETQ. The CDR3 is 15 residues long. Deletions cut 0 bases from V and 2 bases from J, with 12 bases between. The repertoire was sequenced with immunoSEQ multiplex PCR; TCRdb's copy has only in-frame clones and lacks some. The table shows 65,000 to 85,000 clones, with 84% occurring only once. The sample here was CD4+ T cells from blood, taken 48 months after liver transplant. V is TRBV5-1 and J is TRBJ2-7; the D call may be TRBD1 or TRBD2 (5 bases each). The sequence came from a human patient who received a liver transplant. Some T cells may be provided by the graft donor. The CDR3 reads CASSLESGPTYEQYF. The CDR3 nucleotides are TGCGCCAGCAGCTTGGAGTCGGGGCCTACCTACGAGCAGTACTTC. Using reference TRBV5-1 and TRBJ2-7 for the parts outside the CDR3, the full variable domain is KAGVTQTPRYLIKTRGQQVTLSCSPISGHRSVSWYQQTPGQGLQFLFEYFSETQRNKGNFPGRFSGRQFSNSRSEMNVSTLELGDSALYLCASSLESGPTYEQYFGPGTRLTVT.